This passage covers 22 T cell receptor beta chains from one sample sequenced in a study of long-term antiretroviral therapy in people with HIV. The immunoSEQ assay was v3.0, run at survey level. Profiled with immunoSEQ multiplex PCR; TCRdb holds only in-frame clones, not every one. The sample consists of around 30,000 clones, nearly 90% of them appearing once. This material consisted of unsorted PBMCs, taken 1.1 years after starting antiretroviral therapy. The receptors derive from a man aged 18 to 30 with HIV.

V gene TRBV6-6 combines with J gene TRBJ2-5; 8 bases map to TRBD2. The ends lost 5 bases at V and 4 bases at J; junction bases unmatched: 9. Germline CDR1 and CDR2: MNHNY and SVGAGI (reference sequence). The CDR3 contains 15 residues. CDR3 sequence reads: CASSPPGGKGETQYF. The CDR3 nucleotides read TGTGCCAGCAGTCCCCCGGGGGGGAAGGGAGAGACCCAGTACTTC.

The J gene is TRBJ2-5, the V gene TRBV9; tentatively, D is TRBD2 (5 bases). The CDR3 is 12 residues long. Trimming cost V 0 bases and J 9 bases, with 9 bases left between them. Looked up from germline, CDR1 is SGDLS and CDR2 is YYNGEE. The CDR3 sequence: CASSVDSGAQYF. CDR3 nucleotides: TGTGCCAGCAGCGTAGACTCCGGGGCCCAGTACTTC.

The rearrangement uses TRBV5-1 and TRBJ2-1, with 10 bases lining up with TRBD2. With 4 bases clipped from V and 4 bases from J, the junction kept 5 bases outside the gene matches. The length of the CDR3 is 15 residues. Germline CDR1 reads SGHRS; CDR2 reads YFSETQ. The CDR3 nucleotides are TGCGCCAGCAGCGGAGGACTAGCGGCGTACAATGAGCAGTTCTTC. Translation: CASSGGLAAYNEQFF.

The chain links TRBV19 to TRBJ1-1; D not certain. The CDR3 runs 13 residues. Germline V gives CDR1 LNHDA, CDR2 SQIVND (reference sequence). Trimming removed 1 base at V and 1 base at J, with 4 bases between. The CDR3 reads CASSIGQNTEAFF. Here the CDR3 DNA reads TGTGCCAGTAGTATAGGCCAGAACACTGAAGCTTTCTTT.

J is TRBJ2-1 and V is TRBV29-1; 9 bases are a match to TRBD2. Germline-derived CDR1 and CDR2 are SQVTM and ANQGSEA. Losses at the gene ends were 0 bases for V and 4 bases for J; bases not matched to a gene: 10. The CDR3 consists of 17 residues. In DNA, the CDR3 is TGCAGCGTTGAAGAGGGACTAGCCGACCATAGTTACAATGAGCAGTTCTTC. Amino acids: CSVEEGLADHSYNEQFF.

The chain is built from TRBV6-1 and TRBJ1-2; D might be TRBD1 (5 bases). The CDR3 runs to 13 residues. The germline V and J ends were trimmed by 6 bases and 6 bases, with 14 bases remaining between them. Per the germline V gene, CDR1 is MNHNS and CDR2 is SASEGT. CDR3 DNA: TGTGCCAGCAGCGTAGAAGCAGGGAATGGCTACACCTTC. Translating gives CASSVEAGNGYTF.

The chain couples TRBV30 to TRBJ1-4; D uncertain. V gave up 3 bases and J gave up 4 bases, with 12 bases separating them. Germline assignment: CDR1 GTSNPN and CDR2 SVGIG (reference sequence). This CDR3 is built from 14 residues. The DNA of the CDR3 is TGTGCCTGGAGACGACCCCCGGATAATGAAAAACTGTTTTTT. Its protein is CAWRRPPDNEKLFF. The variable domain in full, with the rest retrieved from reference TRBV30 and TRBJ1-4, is SQTIHQWPATLVQPVGSPLSLECTVEGTSNPNLYWYRQAAGRGLQLLFYSVGIGQISSEVPQNLSASRPQDRQFILSSKKLLLSDSGFYLCAWRRPPDNEKLFFGSGTQLSVL.

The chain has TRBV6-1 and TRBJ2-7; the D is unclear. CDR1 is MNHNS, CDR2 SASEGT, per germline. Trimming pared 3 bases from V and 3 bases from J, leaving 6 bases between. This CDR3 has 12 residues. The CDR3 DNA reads TGTGCCAGCAGTGACGGGTACTACGAGCAGTACTTC. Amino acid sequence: CASSDGYYEQYF.

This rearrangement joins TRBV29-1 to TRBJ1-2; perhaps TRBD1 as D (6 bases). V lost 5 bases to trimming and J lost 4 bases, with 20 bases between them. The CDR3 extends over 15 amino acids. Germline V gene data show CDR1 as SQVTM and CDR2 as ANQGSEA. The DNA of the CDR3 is TGCAGCGTTCAAAGGGGGGGTCCTCTGCTCTATGGCTACACCTTC. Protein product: CSVQRGGPLLYGYTF.

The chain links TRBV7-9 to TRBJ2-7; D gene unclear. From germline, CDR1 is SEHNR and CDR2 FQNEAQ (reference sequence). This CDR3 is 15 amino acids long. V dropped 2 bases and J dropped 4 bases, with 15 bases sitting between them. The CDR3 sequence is CASSLNGFLWYEQYF. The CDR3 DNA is TGTGCCAGCAGCTTAAACGGCTTTTTGTGGTACGAGCAGTACTTC.

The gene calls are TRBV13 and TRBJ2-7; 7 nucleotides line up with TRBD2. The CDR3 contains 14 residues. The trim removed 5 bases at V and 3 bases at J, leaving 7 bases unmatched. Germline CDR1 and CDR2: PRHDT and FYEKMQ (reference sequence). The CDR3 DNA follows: TGTGCCAGCAGCCGAGTCGGGGGGTTCTACGAGCAGTACTTC. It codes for CASSRVGGFYEQYF.

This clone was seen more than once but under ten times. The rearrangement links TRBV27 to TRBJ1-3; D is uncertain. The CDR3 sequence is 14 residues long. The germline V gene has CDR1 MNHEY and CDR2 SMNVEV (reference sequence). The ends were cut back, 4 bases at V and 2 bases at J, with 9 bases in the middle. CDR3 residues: CASSSAGPGNTIYF. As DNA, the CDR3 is TGTGCCAGCAGTTCGGCAGGTCCTGGAAACACCATATATTTT.

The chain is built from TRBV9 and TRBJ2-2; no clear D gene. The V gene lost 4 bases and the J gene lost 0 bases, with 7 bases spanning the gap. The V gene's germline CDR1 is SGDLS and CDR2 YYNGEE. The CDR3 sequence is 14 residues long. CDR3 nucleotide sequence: TGTGCCAGCAGCACATACTCGAACACCGGGGAGCTGTTTTTT. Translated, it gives CASSTYSNTGELFF.

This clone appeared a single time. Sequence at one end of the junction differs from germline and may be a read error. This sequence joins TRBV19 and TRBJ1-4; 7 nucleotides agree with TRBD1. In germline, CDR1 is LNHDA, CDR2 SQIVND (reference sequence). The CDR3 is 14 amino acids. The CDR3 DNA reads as TGTGCCAGTAAACCGACAGGGAGTAATGGAAAACTGTTTTTT. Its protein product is CASKPTGSNGKLFF.

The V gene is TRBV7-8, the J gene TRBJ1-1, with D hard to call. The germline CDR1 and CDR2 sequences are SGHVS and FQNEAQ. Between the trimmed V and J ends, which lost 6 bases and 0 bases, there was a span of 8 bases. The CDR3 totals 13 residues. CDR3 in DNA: TGTGCCAGCAGGATAGCGGTGAACACTGAAGCTTTCTTT. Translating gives CASRIAVNTEAFF.

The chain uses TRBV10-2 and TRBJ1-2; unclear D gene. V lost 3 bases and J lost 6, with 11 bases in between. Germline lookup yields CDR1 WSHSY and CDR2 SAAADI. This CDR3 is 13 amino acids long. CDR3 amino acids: CASSDQGMNGYTF. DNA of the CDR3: TGCGCCAGCAGTGATCAAGGGATGAATGGCTACACCTTC.

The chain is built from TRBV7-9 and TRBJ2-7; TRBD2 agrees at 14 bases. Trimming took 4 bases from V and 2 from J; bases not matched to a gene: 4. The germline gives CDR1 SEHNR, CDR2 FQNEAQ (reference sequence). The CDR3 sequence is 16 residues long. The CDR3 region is CASSYLTSGRAYEQYF. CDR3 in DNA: TGTGCCAGCAGCTACCTGACTAGCGGGAGGGCCTACGAGCAGTACTTC.

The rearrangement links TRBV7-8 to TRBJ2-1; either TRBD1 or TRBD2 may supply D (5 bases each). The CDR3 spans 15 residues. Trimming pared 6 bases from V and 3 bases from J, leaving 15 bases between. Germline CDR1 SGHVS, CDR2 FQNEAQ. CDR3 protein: CASRKDMGDYNEQFF. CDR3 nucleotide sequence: TGTGCCAGCAGAAAGGACATGGGAGACTACAATGAGCAGTTCTTC.

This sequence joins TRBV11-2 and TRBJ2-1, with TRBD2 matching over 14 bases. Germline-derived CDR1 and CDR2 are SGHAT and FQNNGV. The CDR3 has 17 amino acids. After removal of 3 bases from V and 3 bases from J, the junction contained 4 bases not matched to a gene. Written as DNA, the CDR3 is TGTGCCAGCAGCTTTGGGACTAGCGGGGGACTCTACAATGAGCAGTTCTTC. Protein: CASSFGTSGGLYNEQFF. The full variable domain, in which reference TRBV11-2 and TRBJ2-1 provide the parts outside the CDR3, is EAGVAQSPRYKIIEKRQSVAFWCNPISGHATLYWYQQILGQGPKLLIQFQNNGVVDDSQLPKDRFSAERLKGVDSTLKIQPAKLEDSAVYLCASSFGTSGGLYNEQFFGPGTRLTVL.

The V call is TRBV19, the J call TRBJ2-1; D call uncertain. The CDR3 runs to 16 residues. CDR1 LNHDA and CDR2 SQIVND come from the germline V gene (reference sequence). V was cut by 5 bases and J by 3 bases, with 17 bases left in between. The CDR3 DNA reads TGTGCCAGTAGTTTCTTCGTAGGAGAGTACTACAATGAGCAGTTCTTC. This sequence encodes CASSFFVGEYYNEQFF.

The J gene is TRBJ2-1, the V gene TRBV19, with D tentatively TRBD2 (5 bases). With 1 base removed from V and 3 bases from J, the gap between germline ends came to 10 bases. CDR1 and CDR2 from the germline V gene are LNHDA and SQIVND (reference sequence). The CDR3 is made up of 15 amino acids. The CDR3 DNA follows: TGTGCCAGTAGTATAGTTTCGGGGATCTACAATGAGCAGTTCTTC. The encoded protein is CASSIVSGIYNEQFF.

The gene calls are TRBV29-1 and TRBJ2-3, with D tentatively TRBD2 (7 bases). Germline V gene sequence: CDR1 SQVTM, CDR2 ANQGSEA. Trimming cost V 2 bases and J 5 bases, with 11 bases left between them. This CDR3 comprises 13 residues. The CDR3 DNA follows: TGCAGCGTTGAAAGGGGGAGGGGAGATACGCAGTATTTT. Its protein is CSVERGRGDTQYF.